This TCR beta chain was found in a study of shared clonotypes between healthy human individuals. Libraries were prepared by immunoSEQ multiplex PCR; TCRdb keeps only in-frame clonotypes and omits some of them. In the table there are about 110,000 clones, around 68% of which are singletons. General study findings and limits: There were few donors, and this limited the genetic and exposure-history diversity represented.

V was trimmed by 6 bases and J by 0 bases, leaving 21 bases between them. Germline lookup yields CDR1 LNHDA and CDR2 SQIVND (reference sequence). The CDR3 has 18 amino acids. On this clone: Its antigen is undetermined.

The chain combines TRBV19 with TRBJ2-1, with D unresolved. This clonotype originated in a woman aged 25-40 years in good health. Material for sequencing was memory CD8+ T cells sorted from blood. Sample subset: CD45RO+ cells pooled with CCR7-negative TemRA cells. This CDR3 is CASSTTPPSGSSYNEQFF. The CDR3 region has the DNA TGTGCCAGTAGCACCACCCCTCCTTCGGGTAGCTCCTACAATGAGCAGTTCTTC. Combining the CDR3 with reference TRBV19 and TRBJ2-1 gives the whole variable domain DGGITQSPKYLFRKEGQNVTLSCEQNLNHDAMYWYRQDPGQGLRLIYYSQIVNDFQKGDIAEGYSVSREKKESFPLTVTSAQKNPTAFYLCASSTTPPSGSSYNEQFFGPGTRLTVL.